This T cell receptor beta chain stems from a study of blood T cells in healthy people across ages. Study overall: Researchers report that template switching captured about one barcoded beta molecule per two T cells.

The authors ran a second PCR of about 6 to 11 cycles using a sample-barcoded 5' primer and a J-beta primer mix. TCRdb processed the 5' RACE reads anew with MiXCR; each CDR3 protein has one entry. The sample contains 750,000 to 950,000 distinct CDR3 sequences, roughly 25% of which appear only once. Whole-study findings and limits: Greater diversity and more naive CD4+ cells were seen in long-lived donors than in aged donors.

With regard to this clonotype: The antigen is unknown.

The CDR3 sequence is 15 residues long. Trimming stripped 1 base from V and 7 bases from J, with 16 bases between. The germline CDR1 and CDR2 sequences are SGHTA and FQGNSA. This sample was shared with a second study, whose subject was T cells of mothers and their children.

The rearrangement joins TRBV7-2 to TRBJ1-2, with D uncertain. The clonotype originates from a boy between 10 and 17 years old in good health. The sequencing sample was made of blood. The CDR3, as DNA: TGTGCCAGCAGCTTAGAGGCCCCCCTAAATCCTGGCTACACCTTC. This gives the protein CASSLEAPLNPGYTF.